This T cell receptor (beta chain) appears in the sequencing data of a study of T cells in Graves' hyperthyroidism and ophthalmopathy. The CDR3 covers 13 residues. Germline-derived CDR1 and CDR2 are SGHRS and YFSETQ. Trimming removed 4 bases from V and 5 bases from J; junction bases left unmatched: 4. Regions amplified from RNA transcripts were the TCR beta CDR3 regions. First-round RT-PCR targeting the TCR CDR3 was performed with the HTBI primer set. TCRdb re-called the multiplex PCR reads through MiXCR, storing one row per CDR3 protein. The sample has 450,000 to 650,000 distinct CDR3 sequences; about a fifth are singletons. Study-level findings and limits: Also found in blood were most expanded thyroid clonotypes above 0.001.

Patients were excluded for uncontrolled infection, other autoimmune disease, pregnancy or lactation. For the diagnoses, clinical symptoms, serum thyroxine and TRAb, thyroid ultrasound and orbital computed tomography were used. The sample holds many counts of this clonotype. The antigen remains undetermined. Sequencing was done on a sample of blood. The chain joins TRBV5-1 to TRBJ2-7; 9 bases line up with TRBD1. The receptor was isolated from a man aged 18-30 years with Graves' hyperthyroidism. The CDR3 is CASSGDRDDEQYF. The CDR3 nucleotides are TGCGCCAGCAGCGGGGACAGGGACGACGAGCAGTACTTC.